The rows below give T cell receptor beta chains drawn from one sample of a study of blood T cell repertoires in COVID-19. Sequenced by immunoSEQ multiplex PCR; TCRdb stores in-frame clones only, minus some. The data contain 280,000 or so clones, about four fifths of them seen just once; the ten biggest clones take up over 9%. The sequenced sample was peripheral blood. These receptor sequences come from a woman aged 45-65 years who had recovered from COVID-19. CDR3s include the opening cysteine and the closing phenylalanine or tryptophan. D genes are given only for firm matches. The size entry is marked missing in some rows and otherwise reads once, few, many or a size class.

v_gene: TRBV29-1; abundance: .; d_gene: .; j_gene: TRBJ1-2; len: 15; CDR3nt: TGCAGCGTTGAAGTCCGACATTCAGGGGCGCTTGGCTACACCTTC; CDR3aa: CSVEVRHSGALGYTF
v_gene: TRBV7-2; abundance: .; d_gene: TRBD2; j_gene: TRBJ2-2; len: 15; CDR3nt: TGTGCCAGCCCACCGGGGGGGGCTACTGCCGGGGAGCTGTTTTTT; CDR3aa: CASPPGGATAGELFF
v_gene: TRBV4-2; abundance: .; d_gene: TRBD2; j_gene: TRBJ2-7; len: 16; CDR3nt: TGTGCCAGCAGCCAAGACGCTAGCGGGAGGATCTACGAGCAGTACTTC; CDR3aa: CASSQDASGRIYEQYF
v_gene: TRBV9; abundance: few; d_gene: .; j_gene: TRBJ2-2; len: 16; CDR3nt: TGTGCCAGCAGCGTAGGGGCAGACGCGAACACCGGGGAGCTGTTTTTT; CDR3aa: CASSVGADANTGELFF
v_gene: TRBV7-2; abundance: .; d_gene: TRBD1; j_gene: TRBJ2-7; len: 19; CDR3nt: TGTGCCAGCAGCCCTCAACCGGGACAGGGGGCGCGTCCCTCCTACGAGCAGTACTTC; CDR3aa: CASSPQPGQGARPSYEQYF
v_gene: TRBV6-5; abundance: .; d_gene: TRBD1; j_gene: TRBJ2-7; len: 14; CDR3nt: TGTGCCAGCAGTTCGCAGACAGGGGTGTACGAGCAGTACTTC; CDR3aa: CASSSQTGVYEQYF
v_gene: TRBV11-2; abundance: .; d_gene: TRBD1; j_gene: TRBJ2-2; len: 15; CDR3nt: TGTGCCAGCAGCCTTGGACAGGGTTGGACCGGGGAGCTGTTTTTT; CDR3aa: CASSLGQGWTGELFF
v_gene: TRBV19; abundance: .; d_gene: .; j_gene: TRBJ1-2; len: 15; CDR3nt: TGTGCCAGTAGTATAAGCACTTGGGACACCTATGGCTACACCTTC; CDR3aa: CASSISTWDTYGYTF
v_gene: TRBV4-3; abundance: .; d_gene: .; j_gene: TRBJ2-4; len: 16; CDR3nt: TGCGCCAGCAGCCAAGGGCTAGCGCGGGGAAAAAACATTCAGTACTTC; CDR3aa: CASSQGLARGKNIQYF
v_gene: TRBV27; abundance: .; d_gene: .; j_gene: TRBJ2-7; len: 11; CDR3nt: TGTGCCAGCATCGGGGGCTACGAGCAGTACTTC; CDR3aa: CASIGGYEQYF
v_gene: TRBV9; abundance: .; d_gene: .; j_gene: TRBJ1-3; len: 16; CDR3nt: TGTGCCAGCAGCGCCGGGTCCTTGTCCCCTGGAAACACCATATATTTT; CDR3aa: CASSAGSLSPGNTIYF
v_gene: TRBV18; abundance: .; d_gene: TRBD2; j_gene: TRBJ2-5; len: 15; CDR3nt: TGTGCCAGCTCAACGGCTAGCGGGGCAATAGAGACCCAGTACTTC; CDR3aa: CASSTASGAIETQYF
v_gene: TRBV2; abundance: .; d_gene: .; j_gene: TRBJ2-6; len: 13; CDR3nt: TGTGCCGGCAGGCCCGGTGGGGCCAACGTCCTGACTTTC; CDR3aa: CAGRPGGANVLTF
v_gene: TRBV18; abundance: .; d_gene: .; j_gene: TRBJ2-2; len: 14; CDR3nt: TGTGCCAGCTCACCAAACCAGGGGCCCGGGGAGCTGTTTTTT; CDR3aa: CASSPNQGPGELFF
v_gene: TRBV12-3/TRBV12-4; abundance: .; d_gene: .; j_gene: TRBJ1-1; len: 13; CDR3nt: TGTGCCAGCAGTTTACGGCAGGGGTCAGAAGCTTTCTTT; CDR3aa: CASSLRQGSEAFF
v_gene: TRBV7-8; abundance: .; d_gene: TRBD2; j_gene: TRBJ2-7; len: 16; CDR3nt: TGTGCCAGCAGCTTAGGTGGTGGTGCGGGAGGATACGAGCAGTACTTC; CDR3aa: CASSLGGGAGGYEQYF
v_gene: TRBV9; abundance: .; d_gene: TRBD1; j_gene: TRBJ2-7; len: 13; CDR3nt: TGTGCCAGCAGCCGGGACAGCTCCTACGAGCAGTACTTC; CDR3aa: CASSRDSSYEQYF